This T cell receptor beta chain was documented in a study of monozygotic twins with inflammatory bowel disease. Study-wide results and caveats: In patient repertoires, differing immunosuppressive treatments may have added some variability. Researchers report that IBD patients shared fewer clonotypes with others than healthy twins, especially amid disease activity. Resolution of different T cell subtypes was not achieved.

Total RNA input per TCR library was roughly 3,800 ng. TCRdb derives one entry per CDR3 protein from the 5' RACE reads, leaving out DNA. With roughly 200,000 distinct CDR3 sequences in the sample, the ten largest clones hold 6% to 9%. Concerning this clonotype itself: What it recognizes is unknown.

Germline V gene lookup returns CDR1 MGHDK and CDR2 SYGVNS. This CDR3 has 14 residues. The sequence came from a human donor with ulcerative colitis or Crohn's disease, or a healthy co-twin of an affected twin (not recorded which). The material sequenced was blood. The chain is built from TRBV25-1 and TRBJ1-4. CDR3 in amino acids: CASSESRSGEKLFF.